This TCR beta chain derives from a study of cytomegalovirus exposure and HLA in healthy donors. The study ran its PCR with 60 Vbeta and 13 Jbeta primers. The assay was immunoSEQ multiplex PCR, and TCRdb's table has in-frame clones only and misses some. The sample has some 120,000 clones, approximately 80% seen once. Per the germline V gene, CDR1 is MNHNY and CDR2 is SVGAGI (reference sequence). The V segment lost 8 bases and the J segment 5 bases; nucleotides outside the gene matches: 12. CDR3 length: 14 residues. The chain recombines TRBV6-6 with TRBJ2-7; 7 bases line up with TRBD2. This receptor was taken from a man in his thirties or forties in good health and CMV-seropositive. What was sequenced was PBMCs. Written as DNA, the CDR3 is TGTGCCAGCCGACCGAGACTAGCTGTACACGAGCAGTACTTC. Its translation is CASRPRLAVHEQYF.